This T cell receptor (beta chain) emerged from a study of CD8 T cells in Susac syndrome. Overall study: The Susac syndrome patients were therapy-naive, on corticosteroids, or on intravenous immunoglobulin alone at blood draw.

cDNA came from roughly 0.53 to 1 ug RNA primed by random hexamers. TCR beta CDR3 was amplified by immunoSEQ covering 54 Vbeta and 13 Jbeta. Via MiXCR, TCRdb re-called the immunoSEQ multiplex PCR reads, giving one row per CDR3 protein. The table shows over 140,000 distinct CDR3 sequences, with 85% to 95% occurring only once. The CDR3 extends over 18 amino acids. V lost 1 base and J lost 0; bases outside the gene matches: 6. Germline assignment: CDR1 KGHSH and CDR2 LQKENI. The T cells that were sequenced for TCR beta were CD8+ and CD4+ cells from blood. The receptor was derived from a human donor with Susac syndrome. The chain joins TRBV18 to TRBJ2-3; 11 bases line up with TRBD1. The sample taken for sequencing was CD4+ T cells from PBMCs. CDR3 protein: CASSPRRDRGTSTDTQYF. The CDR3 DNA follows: TGTGCCAGCTCACCACGCCGGGACAGGGGGACTAGCACAGATACGCAGTATTTT.